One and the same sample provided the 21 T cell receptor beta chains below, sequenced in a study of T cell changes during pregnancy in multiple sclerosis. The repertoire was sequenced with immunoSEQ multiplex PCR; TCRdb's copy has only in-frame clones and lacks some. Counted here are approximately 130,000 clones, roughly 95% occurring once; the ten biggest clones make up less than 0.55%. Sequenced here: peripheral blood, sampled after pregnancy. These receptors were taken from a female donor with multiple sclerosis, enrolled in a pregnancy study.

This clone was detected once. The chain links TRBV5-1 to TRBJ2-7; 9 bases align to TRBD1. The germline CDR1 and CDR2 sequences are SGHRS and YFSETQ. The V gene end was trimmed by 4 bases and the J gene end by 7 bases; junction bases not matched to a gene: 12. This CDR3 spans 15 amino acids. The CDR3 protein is CASSGGDRDVWEQYF. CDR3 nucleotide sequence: TGCGCCAGCAGCGGCGGGGACAGGGATGTCTGGGAGCAGTACTTC. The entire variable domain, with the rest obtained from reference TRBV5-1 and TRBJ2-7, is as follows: KAGVTQTPRYLIKTRGQQVTLSCSPISGHRSVSWYQQTPGQGLQFLFEYFSETQRNKGNFPGRFSGRQFSNSRSEMNVSTLELGDSALYLCASSGGDRDVWEQYFGPGTRLTVT.

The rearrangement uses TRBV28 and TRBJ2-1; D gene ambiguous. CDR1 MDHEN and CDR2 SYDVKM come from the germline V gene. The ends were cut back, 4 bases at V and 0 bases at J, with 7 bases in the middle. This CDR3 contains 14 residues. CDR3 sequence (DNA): TGTGCCAGCAGTTCAGGCCACTCCTACAATGAGCAGTTCTTC. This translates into CASSSGHSYNEQFF.

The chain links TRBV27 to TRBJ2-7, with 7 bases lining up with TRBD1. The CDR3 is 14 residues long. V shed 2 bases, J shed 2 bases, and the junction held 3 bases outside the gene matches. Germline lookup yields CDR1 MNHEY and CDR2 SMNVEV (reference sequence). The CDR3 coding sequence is TGTGCCAGCAGTTTAACCGGGACAGCCTACGAGCAGTACTTC. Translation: CASSLTGTAYEQYF.

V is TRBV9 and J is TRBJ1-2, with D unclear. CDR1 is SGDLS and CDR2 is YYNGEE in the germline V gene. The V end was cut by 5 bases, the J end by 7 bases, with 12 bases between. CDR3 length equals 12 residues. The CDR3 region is CASREVGGGYTF. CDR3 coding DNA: TGTGCCAGCAGGGAAGTGGGAGGTGGCTACACCTTC.

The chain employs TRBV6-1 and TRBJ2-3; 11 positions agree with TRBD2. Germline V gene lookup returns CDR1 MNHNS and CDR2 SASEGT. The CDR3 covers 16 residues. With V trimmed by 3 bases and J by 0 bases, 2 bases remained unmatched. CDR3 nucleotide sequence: TGTGCCAGCAGTGATAGCGGGAGGGCTAGCACAGATACGCAGTATTTT. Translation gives CASSDSGRASTDTQYF.

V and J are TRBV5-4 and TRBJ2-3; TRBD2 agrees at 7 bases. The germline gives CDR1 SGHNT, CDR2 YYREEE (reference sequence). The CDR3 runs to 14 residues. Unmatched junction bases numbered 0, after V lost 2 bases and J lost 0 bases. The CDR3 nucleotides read TGTGCCAGCAGCTTAGCGGGGAGCACAGATACGCAGTATTTT. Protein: CASSLAGSTDTQYF.

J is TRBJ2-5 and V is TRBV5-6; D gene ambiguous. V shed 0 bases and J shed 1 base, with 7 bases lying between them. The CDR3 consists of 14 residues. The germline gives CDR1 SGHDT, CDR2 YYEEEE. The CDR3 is CASSLGGSQETQYF. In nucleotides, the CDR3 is TGTGCCAGCAGCTTGGGTGGCAGCCAAGAGACCCAGTACTTC.

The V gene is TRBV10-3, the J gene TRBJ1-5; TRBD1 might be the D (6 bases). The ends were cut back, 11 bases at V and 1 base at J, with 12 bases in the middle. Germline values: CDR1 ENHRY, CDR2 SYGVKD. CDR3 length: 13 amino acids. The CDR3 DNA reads TGTGCCGTCGGACAGTGGAGCAATCAGCCCCAGCATTTT. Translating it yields CAVGQWSNQPQHF.

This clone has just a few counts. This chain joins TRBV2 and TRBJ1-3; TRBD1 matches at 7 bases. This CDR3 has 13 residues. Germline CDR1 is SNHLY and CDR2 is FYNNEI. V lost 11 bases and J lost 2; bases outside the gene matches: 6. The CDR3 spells CAGSQGPGNTIYF. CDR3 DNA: TGTGCCGGATCACAGGGGCCTGGAAACACCATATATTTT. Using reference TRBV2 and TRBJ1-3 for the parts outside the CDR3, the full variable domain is EPEVTQTPSHQVTQMGQEVILRCVPISNHLYFYWYRQILGQKVEFLVSFYNNEISEKSEIFDDQFSVERPDGSNFTLKIRSTKLEDSAMYFCAGSQGPGNTIYFGEGSWLTVV.

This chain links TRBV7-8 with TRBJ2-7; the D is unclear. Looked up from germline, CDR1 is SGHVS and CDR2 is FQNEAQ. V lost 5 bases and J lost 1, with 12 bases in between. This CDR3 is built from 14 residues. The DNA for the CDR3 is TGTGCCAGCAGCCGAGCGTCCGTTTCCTACGAGCAGTACTTC. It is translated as CASSRASVSYEQYF.

CDR3 loop: CASSQGSGIRQETQYF. The CDR3 coding sequence is TGCGCCAGCAGCCAAGGTAGCGGGATTCGCCAAGAGACCCAGTACTTC. This chain links TRBV4-1 with TRBJ2-5, with 8 bases matching TRBD2. Germline V gene data show CDR1 as MGHRA and CDR2 as YSYEKL. V trimming: 1 base; J trimming: 1 base; junction bases outside the gene matches: 5. This CDR3 has 16 amino acids.

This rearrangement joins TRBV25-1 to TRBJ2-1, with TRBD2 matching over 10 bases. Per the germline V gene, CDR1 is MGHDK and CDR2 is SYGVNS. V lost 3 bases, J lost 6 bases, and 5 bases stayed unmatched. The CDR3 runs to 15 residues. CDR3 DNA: TGTGCCAGCAGTGATGGACTAGCGGAGATCAATGAGCAGTTCTTC. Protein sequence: CASSDGLAEINEQFF.

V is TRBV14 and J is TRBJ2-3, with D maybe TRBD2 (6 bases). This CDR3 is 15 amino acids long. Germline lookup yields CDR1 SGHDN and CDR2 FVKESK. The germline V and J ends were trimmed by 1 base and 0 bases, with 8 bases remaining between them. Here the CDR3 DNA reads TGTGCCAGCAGCCAAGTAGGAGGGAGCACAGATACGCAGTATTTT. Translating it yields CASSQVGGSTDTQYF.

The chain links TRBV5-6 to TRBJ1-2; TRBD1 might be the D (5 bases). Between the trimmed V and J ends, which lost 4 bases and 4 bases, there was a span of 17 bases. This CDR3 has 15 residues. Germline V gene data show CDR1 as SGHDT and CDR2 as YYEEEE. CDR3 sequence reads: CASSLPARASYGYTF. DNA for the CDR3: TGTGCCAGCAGCCTCCCGGCCAGGGCGTCCTATGGCTACACCTTC.

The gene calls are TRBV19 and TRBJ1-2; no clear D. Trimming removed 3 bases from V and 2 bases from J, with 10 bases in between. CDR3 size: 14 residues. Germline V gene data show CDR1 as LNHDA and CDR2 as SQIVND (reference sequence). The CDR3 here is CASSMALLNYGYTF. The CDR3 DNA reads TGTGCCAGTAGTATGGCTCTGTTGAACTATGGCTACACCTTC. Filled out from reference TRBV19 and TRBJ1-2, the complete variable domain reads DGGITQSPKYLFRKEGQNVTLSCEQNLNHDAMYWYRQDPGQGLRLIYYSQIVNDFQKGDIAEGYSVSREKKESFPLTVTSAQKNPTAFYLCASSMALLNYGYTFGSGTRLTVV.

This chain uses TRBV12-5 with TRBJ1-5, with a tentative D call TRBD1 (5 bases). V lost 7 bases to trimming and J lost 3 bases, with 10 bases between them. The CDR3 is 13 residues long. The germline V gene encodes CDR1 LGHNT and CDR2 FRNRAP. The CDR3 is CASAQGYNQPQHF. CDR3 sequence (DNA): TGTGCTAGTGCTCAGGGTTACAATCAGCCCCAGCATTTT.

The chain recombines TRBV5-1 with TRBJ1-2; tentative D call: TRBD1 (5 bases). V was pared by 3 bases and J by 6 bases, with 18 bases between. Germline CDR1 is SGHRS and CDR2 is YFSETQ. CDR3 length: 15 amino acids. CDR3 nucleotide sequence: TGCGCCAGCAGCTCAAGGACGGGGGGTATTGATGGCTACACCTTC. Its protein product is CASSSRTGGIDGYTF.

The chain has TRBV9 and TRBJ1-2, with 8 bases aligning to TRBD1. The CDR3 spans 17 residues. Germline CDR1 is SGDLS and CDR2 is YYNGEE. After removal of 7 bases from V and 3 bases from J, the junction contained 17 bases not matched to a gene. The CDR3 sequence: CASQASDGDRPYYGYTF. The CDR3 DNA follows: TGTGCCAGCCAGGCCTCAGACGGGGACAGGCCCTACTATGGCTACACCTTC.

The CDR3 DNA sequence: TGTGCCAGCAGTGAAGGGTGGCCCAACTATGGCTACACCTTC. Its protein product is CASSEGWPNYGYTF. The chain recombines TRBV2 with TRBJ1-2; D is undetermined. The length of the CDR3 is 14 residues. V was pared by 1 base and J by 2 bases, with 8 bases between. Per germline, CDR1 SNHLY and CDR2 FYNNEI.

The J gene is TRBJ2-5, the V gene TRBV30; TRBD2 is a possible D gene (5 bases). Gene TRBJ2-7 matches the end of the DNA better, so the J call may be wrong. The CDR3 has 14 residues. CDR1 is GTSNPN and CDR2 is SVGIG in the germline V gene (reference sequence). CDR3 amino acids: CAWRGWGVEREQYF. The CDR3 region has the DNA TGTGCCTGGAGAGGATGGGGAGTTGAACGCGAGCAGTACTTC.

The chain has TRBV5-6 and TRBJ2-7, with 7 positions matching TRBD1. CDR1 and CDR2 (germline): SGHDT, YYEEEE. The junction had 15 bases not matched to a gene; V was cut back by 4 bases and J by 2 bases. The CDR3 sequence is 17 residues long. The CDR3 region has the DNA TGTGCCAGCAGCACACGCCCAGGGACAGCAATGACCTACGAGCAGTACTTC. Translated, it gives CASSTRPGTAMTYEQYF.